Following are 10 T cell receptor beta chains from one sample sequenced in a study of T-cell memory formation after mild COVID-19. Using its own MiXCR run on the 5' RACE reads, TCRdb lists one record per CDR3 protein. The table has roughly 350,000 distinct CDR3 sequences, 28% seen once. The sequenced material came from PBMCs or a T cell subset sorted from them (not recorded which). These receptors were collected from an adult woman who had mild COVID-19 (a few samples of this study predate the infection). Cell type and time point are not known.

V and J are TRBV10-2 and TRBJ2-7, with D unclear. Trimming removed 7 bases at V and 0 bases at J, with 10 bases between. The CDR3 has 13 residues. Germline CDR1 reads WSHSY; CDR2 reads SAAADI. Here the CDR3 reads CASKVSSSYEQYF. In DNA form, the CDR3 reads TGCGCCAGCAAGGTGTCGTCCTCCTACGAGCAGTACTTC.

There are a few counts of this clonotype. The CDR3 loop reads CAWSLTHAITEAFF. The CDR3 nucleotides are TGTGCCTGGAGTTTAACCCACGCGATCACTGAAGCTTTCTTT. The chain combines TRBV30 with TRBJ1-1, with no clear D. Trimming stripped 2 bases from V and 4 bases from J, with 14 bases between. This CDR3 region has 14 residues. Germline values: CDR1 GTSNPN, CDR2 SVGIG (reference sequence).

Here the CDR3 DNA reads TGTGCCAGCACCTCAGGGTCCTACGAGCAGTACTTC. It encodes CASTSGSYEQYF. The chain combines TRBV21-1 with TRBJ2-7; the D call in the table, TRBD1, was not verified against the DNA. TRBV21-1 is a known pseudogene. CDR3 length: 12 residues.

The V gene is TRBV12-3 or TRBV12-4, the J gene TRBJ2-7, with a weak D call TRBD2 (7 bases). This CDR3 contains 14 residues. The V and J ends lost 4 bases and 2 bases respectively, with 12 bases between them. CDR3 in DNA: TGTGCCAGCAGTTGGGGGGGCGGGACCTACGAGCAGTACTTC. The encoded protein is CASSWGGGTYEQYF.

The chain has TRBV7-9 and TRBJ2-1; 7 bases agree with TRBD2. CDR3 length equals 14 residues. Germline values: CDR1 SEHNR, CDR2 FQNEAQ (reference sequence). V was clipped by 4 bases and J by 6 bases; unmatched bases: 6. This CDR3 is CASSYGLVGNEQFF. CDR3 DNA sequence: TGTGCCAGCAGCTACGGACTAGTCGGCAATGAGCAGTTCTTC.

This rearrangement joins TRBV12-3 or TRBV12-4 to TRBJ2-7; 8 bases are a match to TRBD1. J gave up 2 bases and V 6 bases, and 9 bases lay outside the gene matches. The CDR3 contains 15 residues. The CDR3 spells CASRSAGTGTYEQYF. The CDR3 DNA reads as TGTGCCAGCAGGTCCGCCGGGACAGGAACCTACGAGCAGTACTTC.

The chain couples TRBV6-2 or TRBV6-3 to TRBJ2-3; no clear D gene. V was trimmed by 2 bases and J by 3 bases, leaving 15 bases between them. Germline values: CDR1 MNHEY, CDR2 SVGEGT. The CDR3 runs 16 residues. In DNA form, the CDR3 reads TGTGCCAGCAGTTACGCGCCCAGGCGGATAACAGATACGCAGTATTTT. Amino acids: CASSYAPRRITDTQYF.

This clonotype came up a few times. The J gene is TRBJ2-3, the V gene TRBV15, with TRBD2 matching over 13 bases. J was trimmed by 8 bases and V by 1 base; bases with no gene match: 6. The CDR3 length is 16 residues. CDR1 is LNHNV, CDR2 YYDKDF, per germline (reference sequence). CDR3 DNA: TGTGCCACCAGCAGAGGACTAGCGGGAGGTGAGGGTACGCAGTATTTT. The encoded protein is CATSRGLAGGEGTQYF.

V is TRBV4-3 and J is TRBJ2-7; D ambiguous. The CDR3 consists of 13 residues. V was trimmed by 4 bases and J by 4 bases, leaving 11 bases between them. Germline V gives CDR1 LGHNA, CDR2 YSLEER. CDR3: CASSPSVGYEQYF. CDR3 DNA sequence: TGCGCCAGCAGCCCCTCGGTGGGATACGAGCAGTACTTC.

The J gene is TRBJ2-5, the V gene TRBV29-1; the match to TRBD2 covers 7 bases. V was pared by 6 bases and J by 5 bases, with 9 bases of the junction left unmatched. Germline-derived CDR1 and CDR2 are SQVTM and ANQGSEA. This CDR3 contains 13 residues. Written as DNA, the CDR3 is TGCAGCGTCGGGCCGAGCGGGGTGGAGACCCAGTACTTC. It codes for CSVGPSGVETQYF.